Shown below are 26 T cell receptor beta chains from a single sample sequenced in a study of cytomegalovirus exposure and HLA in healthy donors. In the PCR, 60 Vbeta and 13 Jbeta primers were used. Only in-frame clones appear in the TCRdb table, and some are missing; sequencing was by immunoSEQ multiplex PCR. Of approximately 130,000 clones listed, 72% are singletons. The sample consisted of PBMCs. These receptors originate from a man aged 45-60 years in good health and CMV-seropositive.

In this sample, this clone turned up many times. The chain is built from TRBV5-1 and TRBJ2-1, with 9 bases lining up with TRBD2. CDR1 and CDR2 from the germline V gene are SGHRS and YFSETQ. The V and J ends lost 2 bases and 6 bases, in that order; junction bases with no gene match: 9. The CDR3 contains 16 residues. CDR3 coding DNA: TGCGCCAGCAGCTTTAACCCGACTAGCGGAAGCAATGAGCAGTTCTTC. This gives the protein CASSFNPTSGSNEQFF.

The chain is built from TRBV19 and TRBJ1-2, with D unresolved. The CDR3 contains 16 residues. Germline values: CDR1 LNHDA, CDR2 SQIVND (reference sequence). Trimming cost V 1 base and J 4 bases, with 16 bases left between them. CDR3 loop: CASSIGVNSLVYGYTF. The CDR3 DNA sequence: TGTGCCAGTAGTATAGGCGTCAACAGTTTGGTCTATGGCTACACCTTC.

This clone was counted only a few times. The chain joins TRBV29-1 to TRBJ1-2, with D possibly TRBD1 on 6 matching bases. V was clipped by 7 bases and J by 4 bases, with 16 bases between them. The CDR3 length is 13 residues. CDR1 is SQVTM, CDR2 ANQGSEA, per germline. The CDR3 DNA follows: TGCAGCGCCCGGGACAAGAACCTCTATGGCTACACCTTC. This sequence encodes CSARDKNLYGYTF.

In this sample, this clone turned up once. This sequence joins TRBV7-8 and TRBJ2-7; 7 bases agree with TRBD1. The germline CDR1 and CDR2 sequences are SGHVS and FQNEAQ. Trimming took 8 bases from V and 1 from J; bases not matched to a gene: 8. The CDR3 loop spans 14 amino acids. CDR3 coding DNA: TGTGCCAGCGGATACAGGGGTTTTTCCTACGAGCAGTACTTC. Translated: CASGYRGFSYEQYF.

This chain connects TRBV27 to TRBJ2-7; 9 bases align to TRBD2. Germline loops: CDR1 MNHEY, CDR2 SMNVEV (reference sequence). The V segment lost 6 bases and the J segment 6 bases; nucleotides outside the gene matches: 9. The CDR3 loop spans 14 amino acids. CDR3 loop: CASRQTSGLSEQYF. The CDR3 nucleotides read TGTGCCAGCAGGCAGACTAGCGGACTAAGCGAGCAGTACTTC.

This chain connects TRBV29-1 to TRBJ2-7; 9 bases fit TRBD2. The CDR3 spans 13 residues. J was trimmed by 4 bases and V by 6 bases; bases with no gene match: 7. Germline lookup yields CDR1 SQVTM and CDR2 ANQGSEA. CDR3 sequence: CSVRTSAAYEQYF. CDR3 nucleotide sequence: TGCAGCGTCCGGACTAGCGCGGCATACGAGCAGTACTTC.

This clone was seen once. Here the CDR3 reads CSVRFRGRGTEAFF. The CDR3 bases are TGCAGCGTTCGTTTTAGGGGGCGCGGCACTGAAGCTTTCTTT. This sequence joins TRBV29-1 and TRBJ1-1, with TRBD1 identical over 7 bases. In germline, CDR1 is SQVTM, CDR2 ANQGSEA. The trim removed 5 bases at V and 4 bases at J, leaving 10 bases unmatched. There are 14 residues in the CDR3.

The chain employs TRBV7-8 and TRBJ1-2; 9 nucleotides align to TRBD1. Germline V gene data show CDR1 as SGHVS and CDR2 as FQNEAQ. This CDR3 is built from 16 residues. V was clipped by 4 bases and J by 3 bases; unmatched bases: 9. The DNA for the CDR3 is TGTGCCAGCAGCTCGATACAGGGGGCGTTATACTATGGCTACACCTTC. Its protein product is CASSSIQGALYYGYTF. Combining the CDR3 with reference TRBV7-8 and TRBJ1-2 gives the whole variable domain GAGVSQSPRYKVAKRGQDVALRCDPISGHVSLFWYQQALGQGPEFLTYFQNEAQLDKSGLPSDRFFAERPEGSVSTLKIQRTQQEDSAVYLCASSSIQGALYYGYTFGSGTRLTVV.

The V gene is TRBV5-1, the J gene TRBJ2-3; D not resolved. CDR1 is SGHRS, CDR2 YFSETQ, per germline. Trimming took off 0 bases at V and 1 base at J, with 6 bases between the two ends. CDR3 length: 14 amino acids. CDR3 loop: CASSLEQGTDTQYF. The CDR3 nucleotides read TGCGCCAGCAGCTTGGAACAAGGCACAGATACGCAGTATTTT.

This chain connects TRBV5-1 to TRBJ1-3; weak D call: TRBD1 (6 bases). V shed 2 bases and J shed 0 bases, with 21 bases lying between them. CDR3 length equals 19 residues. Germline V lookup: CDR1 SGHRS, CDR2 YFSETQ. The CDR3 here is CASSLTPGGRASSGNTIYF. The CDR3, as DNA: TGCGCCAGCAGCTTAACCCCGGGGGGCAGAGCCTCCTCTGGAAACACCATATATTTT.

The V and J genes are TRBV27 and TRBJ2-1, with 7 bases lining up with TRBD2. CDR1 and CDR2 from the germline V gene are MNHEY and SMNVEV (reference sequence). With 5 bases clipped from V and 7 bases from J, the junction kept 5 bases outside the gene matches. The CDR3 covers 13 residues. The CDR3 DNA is TGTGCCAGCAGTGGACTAGTTCGGAATGAGCAGTTCTTC. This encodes CASSGLVRNEQFF.

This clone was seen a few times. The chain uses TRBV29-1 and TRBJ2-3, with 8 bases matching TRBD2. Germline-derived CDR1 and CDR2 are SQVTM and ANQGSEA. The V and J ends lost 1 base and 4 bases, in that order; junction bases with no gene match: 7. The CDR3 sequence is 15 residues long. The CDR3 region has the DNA TGCAGCGTTGAAGCCGGGAGGGCCTTATCAGATACGCAGTATTTT. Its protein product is CSVEAGRALSDTQYF.

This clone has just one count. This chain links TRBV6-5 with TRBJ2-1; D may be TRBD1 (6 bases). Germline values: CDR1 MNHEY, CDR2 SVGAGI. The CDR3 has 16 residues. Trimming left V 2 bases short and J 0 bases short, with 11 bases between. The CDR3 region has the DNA TGTGCCAGCAGTTACAGTGGGGGCAGCTCCTACAATGAGCAGTTCTTC. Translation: CASSYSGGSSYNEQFF.

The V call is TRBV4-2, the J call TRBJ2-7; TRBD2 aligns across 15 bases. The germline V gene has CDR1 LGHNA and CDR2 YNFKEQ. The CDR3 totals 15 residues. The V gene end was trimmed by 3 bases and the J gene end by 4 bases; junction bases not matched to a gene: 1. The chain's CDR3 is CASSQGLAGGYEQYF. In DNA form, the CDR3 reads TGTGCCAGCAGCCAGGGACTAGCGGGGGGATACGAGCAGTACTTC.

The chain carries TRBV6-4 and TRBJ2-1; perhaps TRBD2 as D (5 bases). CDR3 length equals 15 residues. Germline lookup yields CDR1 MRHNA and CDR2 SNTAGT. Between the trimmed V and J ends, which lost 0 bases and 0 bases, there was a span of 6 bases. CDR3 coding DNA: TGTGCCAGCAGTGACTCGGCGGGCTCCTACAATGAGCAGTTCTTC. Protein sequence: CASSDSAGSYNEQFF.

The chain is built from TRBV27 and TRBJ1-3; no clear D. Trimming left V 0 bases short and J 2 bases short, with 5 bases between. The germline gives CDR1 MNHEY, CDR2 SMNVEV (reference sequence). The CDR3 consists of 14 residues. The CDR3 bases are TGTGCCAGCAGTTTATCGCGGGCTGGAAACACCATATATTTT. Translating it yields CASSLSRAGNTIYF.

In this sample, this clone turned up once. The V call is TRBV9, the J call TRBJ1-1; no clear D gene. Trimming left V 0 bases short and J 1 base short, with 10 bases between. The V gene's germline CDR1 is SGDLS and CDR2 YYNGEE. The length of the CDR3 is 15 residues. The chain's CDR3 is CASSVGHSPNTEAFF. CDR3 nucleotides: TGTGCCAGCAGCGTAGGACATTCCCCGAACACTGAAGCTTTCTTT.

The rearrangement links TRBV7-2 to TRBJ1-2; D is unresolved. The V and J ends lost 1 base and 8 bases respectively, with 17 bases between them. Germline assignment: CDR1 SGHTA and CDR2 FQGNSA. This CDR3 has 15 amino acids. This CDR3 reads CASSLEDSRGGGYTF. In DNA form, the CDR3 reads TGTGCCAGCAGCTTAGAGGACTCTCGGGGAGGCGGCTACACCTTC.

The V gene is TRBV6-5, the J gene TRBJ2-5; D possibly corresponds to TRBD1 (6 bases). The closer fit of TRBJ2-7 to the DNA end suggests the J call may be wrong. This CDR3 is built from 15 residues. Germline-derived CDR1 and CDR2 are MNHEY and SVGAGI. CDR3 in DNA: TGTGCCAGCAGTTCCAGGACAGCTTCCTCCTACGAGCAGTACTTC. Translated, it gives CASSSRTASSYEQYF.

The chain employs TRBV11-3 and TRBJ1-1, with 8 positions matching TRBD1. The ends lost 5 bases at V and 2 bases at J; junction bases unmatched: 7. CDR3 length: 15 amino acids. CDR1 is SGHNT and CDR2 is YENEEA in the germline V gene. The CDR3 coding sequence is TGTGCCAGCAGCCCGTGGACAGGGAATAACACTGAAGCTTTCTTT. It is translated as CASSPWTGNNTEAFF.

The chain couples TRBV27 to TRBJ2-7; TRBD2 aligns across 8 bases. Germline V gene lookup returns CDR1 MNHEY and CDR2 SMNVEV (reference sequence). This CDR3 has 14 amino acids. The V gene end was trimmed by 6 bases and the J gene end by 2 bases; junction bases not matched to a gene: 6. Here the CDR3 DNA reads TGTGCCAGCAGCCGCGGGGGGCGCCCCTACGAGCAGTACTTC. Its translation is CASSRGGRPYEQYF.

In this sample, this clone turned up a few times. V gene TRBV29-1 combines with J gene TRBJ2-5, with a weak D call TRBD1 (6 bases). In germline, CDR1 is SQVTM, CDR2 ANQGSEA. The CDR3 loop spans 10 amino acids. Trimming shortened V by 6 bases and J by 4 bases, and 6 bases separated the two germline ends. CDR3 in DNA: TGCAGCGTGGACAGAGAGACCCAGTACTTC. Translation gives CSVDRETQYF.

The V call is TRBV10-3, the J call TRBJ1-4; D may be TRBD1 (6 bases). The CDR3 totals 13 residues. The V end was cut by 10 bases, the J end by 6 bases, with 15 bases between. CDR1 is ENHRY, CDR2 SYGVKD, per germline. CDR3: CATNRVEDEKLFF. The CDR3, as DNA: TGTGCCACAAACAGGGTAGAGGATGAAAAACTGTTTTTT.

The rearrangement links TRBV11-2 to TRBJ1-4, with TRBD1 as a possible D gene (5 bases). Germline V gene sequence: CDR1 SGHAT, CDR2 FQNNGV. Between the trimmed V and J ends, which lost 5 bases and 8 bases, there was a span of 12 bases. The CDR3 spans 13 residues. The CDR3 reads CASSLTGKEKLFF. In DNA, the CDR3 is TGTGCCAGCAGCCTTACAGGAAAGGAAAAACTGTTTTTT. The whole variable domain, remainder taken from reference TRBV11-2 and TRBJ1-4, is EAGVAQSPRYKIIEKRQSVAFWCNPISGHATLYWYQQILGQGPKLLIQFQNNGVVDDSQLPKDRFSAERLKGVDSTLKIQPAKLEDSAVYLCASSLTGKEKLFFGSGTQLSVL.

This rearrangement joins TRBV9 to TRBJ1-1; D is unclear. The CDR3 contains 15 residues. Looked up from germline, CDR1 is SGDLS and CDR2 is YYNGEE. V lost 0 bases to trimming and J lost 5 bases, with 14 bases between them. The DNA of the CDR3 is TGTGCCAGCAGCGTAGAACAGCATTGGCAAACTGAAGCTTTCTTT. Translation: CASSVEQHWQTEAFF.

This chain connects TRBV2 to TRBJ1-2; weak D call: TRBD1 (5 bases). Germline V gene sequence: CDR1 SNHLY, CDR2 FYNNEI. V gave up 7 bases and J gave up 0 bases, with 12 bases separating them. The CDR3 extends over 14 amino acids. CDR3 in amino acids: CASTRVPSNYGYTF. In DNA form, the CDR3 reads TGTGCCAGCACCAGGGTCCCCTCTAACTATGGCTACACCTTC.